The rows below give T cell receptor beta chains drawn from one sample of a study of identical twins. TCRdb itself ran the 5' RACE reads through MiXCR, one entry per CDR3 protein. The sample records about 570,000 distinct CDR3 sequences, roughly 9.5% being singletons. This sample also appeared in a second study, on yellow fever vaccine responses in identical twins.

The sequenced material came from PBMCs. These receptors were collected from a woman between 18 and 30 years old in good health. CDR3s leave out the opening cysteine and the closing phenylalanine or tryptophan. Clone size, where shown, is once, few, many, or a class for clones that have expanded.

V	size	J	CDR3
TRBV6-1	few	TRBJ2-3	ASRGGRNTDTQY
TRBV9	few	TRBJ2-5	ASSDTSLGGETQY
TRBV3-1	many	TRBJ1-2	ASSPNISTRGYT
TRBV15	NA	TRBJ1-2	ATSASYYGYT
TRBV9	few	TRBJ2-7	ASSVAEQY
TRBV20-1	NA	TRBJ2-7	SASKDRESEQY
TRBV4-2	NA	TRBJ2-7	ASSHQLGLSYEQY
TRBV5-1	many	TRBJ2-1	ASSLSGDSYNEQF
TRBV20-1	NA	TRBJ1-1	SASKRAMNTEAF
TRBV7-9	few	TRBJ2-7	ASAAGQGGEQY
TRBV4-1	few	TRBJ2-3	ASSQTRDRGQDTQY
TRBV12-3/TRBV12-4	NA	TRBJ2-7	ASSLRGRATNRAYEQY
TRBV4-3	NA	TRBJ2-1	ASSQDMEGLAGRNEQF
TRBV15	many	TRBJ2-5	ATSRDPPLQETQY
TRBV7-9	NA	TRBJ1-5	ASSLAGRGVIQPQH
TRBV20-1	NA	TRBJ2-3	SAILAGGSTDTQY
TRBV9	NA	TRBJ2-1	ASRRTSGGENNVQF
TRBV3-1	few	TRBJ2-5	ASSQGLDEETQY
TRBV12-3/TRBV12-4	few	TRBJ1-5	ASSSRQGRPQH
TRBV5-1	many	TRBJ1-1	ASSLAGTVNTEAF
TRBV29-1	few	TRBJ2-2	SVPSSGELF
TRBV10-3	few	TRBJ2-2	AISVGLQNTGELF
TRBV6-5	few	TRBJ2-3	ASSYRFSSGFTDTQY
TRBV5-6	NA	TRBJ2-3	ASSRRWGELTDTQY
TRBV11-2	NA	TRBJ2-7	ASSSQRTRPYEQY
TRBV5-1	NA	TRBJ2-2	ASSFGGGTGNTGELF
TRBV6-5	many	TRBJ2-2	ASSYLTPRGELF
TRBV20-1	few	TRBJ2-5	SARQGIWTQY
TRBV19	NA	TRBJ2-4	ASSTTQVAKNIQY
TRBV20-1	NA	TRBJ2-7	SARDTTGLTYQY
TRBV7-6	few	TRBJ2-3	ASSLSGRDTDTQY
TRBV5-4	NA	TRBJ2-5	ASSSGAGSRETQY
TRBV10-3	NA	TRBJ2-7	AISEYNWQNSYEQY
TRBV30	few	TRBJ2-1	ACGTSGRPDNEQF
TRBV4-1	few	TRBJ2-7	ASSHQLQGNEQY
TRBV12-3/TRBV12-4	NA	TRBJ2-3	ASRPQGATDTQY
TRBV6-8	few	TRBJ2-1	ASSYLLRAYNEQF
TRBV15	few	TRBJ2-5	ATSPEDTQETQY
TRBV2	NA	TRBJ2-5	ASSVIVGSDRGHGETQY
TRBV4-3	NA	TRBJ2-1	ASSQGSGFDSYNEQF